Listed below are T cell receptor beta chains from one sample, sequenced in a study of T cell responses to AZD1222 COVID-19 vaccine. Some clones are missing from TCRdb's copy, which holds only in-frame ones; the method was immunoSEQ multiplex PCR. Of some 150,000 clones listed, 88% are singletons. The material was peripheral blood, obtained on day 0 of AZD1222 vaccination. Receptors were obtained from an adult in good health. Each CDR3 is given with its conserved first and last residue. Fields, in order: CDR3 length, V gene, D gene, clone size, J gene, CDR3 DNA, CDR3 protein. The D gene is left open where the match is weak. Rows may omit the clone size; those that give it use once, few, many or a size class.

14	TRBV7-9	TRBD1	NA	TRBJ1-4	TGTGCCAGCAGCTTACGGCAGGGGGATGAAAAACTGTTTTTT	CASSLRQGDEKLFF
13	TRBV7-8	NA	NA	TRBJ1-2	TGTGCCAGCAGCCGTCCAAATTACTATGGCTACACCTTC	CASSRPNYYGYTF
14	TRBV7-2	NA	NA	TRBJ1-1	TGTGCCAGCAGCTTATATGGGGTGAACACTGAAGCTTTCTTT	CASSLYGVNTEAFF
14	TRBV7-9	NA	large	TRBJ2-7	TGTGCCAGCAGCCACGGGGGGCTCCGCTACGAGCAGTACTTC	CASSHGGLRYEQYF
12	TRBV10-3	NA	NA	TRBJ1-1	TGTGCCATCAGTGACCCGGGGGCGGCCGCTTTCTTT	CAISDPGAAAFF
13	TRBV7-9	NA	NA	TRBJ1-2	TGTGCCAGCAGCTTAGTGGGGGTCTATGGCTACACCTTC	CASSLVGVYGYTF
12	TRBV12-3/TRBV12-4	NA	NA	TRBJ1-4	TGTGCCAGCAGTTCCCAGAGGAAAAAACTGTTTTTT	CASSSQRKKLFF
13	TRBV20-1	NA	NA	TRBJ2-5	TGCAGTGCTAGTGACGGGGGCAGCGAGACCCAGTACTTC	CSASDGGSETQYF
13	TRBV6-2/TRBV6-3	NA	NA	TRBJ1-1	TGTGCCAGCAGTTACGGGGGCAGGACTGAAGCTTTCTTT	CASSYGGRTEAFF
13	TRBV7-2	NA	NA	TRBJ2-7	TGTGCCAGCAGTCGAACCGGGATCTACGAGCAGTACTTC	CASSRTGIYEQYF
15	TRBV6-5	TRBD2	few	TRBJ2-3	TGTGCCAGCAGCTCTGGCGGACTAGCATCAGATACGCAGTATTTT	CASSSGGLASDTQYF
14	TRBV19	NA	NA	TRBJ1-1	TGTGCCAGTAGTCCGGGGACGCAGAACACTGAAGCTTTCTTT	CASSPGTQNTEAFF
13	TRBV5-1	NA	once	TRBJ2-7	TGCGCCAGCAGCTCCCAGGGTTTCGACGAGCAGTACTTC	CASSSQGFDEQYF
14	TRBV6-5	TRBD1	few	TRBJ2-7	TGTGCCAGTCTTGCCGGGACAGGGTCCTACGAGCAGTACTTC	CASLAGTGSYEQYF
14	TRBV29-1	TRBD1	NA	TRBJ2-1	TGCAGCGTTGAAGTCCTCGGACAGGGGTCTGAGCAGTTCTTC	CSVEVLGQGSEQFF
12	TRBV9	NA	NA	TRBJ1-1	TGTGCCAGCAGCGCCTATAACACTGAAGCTTTCTTT	CASSAYNTEAFF